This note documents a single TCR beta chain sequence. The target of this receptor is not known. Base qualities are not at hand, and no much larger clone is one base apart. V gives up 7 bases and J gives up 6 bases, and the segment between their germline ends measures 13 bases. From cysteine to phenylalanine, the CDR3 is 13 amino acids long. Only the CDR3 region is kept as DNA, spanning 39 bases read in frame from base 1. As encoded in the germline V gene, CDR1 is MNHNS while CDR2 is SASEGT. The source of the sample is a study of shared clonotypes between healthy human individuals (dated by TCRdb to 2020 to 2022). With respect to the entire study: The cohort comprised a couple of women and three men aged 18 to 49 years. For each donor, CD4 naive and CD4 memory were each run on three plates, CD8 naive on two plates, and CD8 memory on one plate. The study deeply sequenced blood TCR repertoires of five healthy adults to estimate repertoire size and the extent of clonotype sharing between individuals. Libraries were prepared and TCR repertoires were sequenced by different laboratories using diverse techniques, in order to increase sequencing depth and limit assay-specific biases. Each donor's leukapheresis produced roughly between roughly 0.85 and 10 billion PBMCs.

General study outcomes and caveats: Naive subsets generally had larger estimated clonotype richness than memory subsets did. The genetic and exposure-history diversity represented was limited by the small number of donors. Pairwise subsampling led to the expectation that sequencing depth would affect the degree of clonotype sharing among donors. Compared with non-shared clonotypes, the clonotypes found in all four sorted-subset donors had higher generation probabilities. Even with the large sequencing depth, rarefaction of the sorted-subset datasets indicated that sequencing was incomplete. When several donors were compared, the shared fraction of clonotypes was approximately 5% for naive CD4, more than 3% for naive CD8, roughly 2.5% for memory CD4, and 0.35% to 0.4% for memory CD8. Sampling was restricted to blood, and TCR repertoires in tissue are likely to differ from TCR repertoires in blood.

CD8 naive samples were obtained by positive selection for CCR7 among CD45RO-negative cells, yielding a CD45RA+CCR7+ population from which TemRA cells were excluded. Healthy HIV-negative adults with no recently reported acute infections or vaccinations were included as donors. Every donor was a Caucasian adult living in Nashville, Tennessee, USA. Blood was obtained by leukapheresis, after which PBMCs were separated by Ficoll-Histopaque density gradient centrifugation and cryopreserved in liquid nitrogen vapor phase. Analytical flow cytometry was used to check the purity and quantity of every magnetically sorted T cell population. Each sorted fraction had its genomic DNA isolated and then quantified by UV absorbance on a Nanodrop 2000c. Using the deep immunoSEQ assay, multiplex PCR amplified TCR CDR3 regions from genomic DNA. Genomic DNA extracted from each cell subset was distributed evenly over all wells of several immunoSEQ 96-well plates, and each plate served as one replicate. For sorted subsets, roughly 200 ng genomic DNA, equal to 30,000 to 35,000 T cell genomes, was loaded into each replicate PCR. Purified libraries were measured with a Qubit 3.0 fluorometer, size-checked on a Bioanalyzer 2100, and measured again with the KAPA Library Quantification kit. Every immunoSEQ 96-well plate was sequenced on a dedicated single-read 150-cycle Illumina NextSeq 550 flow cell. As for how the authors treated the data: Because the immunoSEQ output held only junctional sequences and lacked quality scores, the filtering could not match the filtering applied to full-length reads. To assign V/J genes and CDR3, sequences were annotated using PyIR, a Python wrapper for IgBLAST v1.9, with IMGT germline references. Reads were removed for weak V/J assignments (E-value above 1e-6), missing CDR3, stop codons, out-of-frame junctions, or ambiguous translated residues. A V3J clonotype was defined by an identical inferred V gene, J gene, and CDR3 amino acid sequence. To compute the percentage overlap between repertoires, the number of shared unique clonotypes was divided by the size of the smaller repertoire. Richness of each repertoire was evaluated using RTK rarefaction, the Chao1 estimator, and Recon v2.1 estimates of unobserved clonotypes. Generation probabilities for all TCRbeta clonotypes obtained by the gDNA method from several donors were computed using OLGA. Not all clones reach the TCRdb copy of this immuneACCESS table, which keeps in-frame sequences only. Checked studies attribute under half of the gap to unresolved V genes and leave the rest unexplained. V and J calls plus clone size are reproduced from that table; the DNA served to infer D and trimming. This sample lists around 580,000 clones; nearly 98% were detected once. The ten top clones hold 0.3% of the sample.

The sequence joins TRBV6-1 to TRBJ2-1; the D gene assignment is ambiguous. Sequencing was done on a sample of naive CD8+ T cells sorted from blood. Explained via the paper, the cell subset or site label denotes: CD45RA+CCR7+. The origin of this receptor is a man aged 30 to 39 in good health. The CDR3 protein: CASKGGLSNEQFF. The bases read TGTGCCAGCAAGGGCGGCCTTAGCAATGAGCAGTTCTTC.